This TCR beta chain originates from a study of persistence of HIV-infected CD4 T cells. The libraries were made with immunoSEQ version 4 in survey mode. The table came from immunoSEQ multiplex PCR; TCRdb's copy has only in-frame clones and leaves some out. In the table there are about 46,000 clones, about 90% of which are singletons. To note about this clone: What it binds is not known.

Nonspecific anti-CD3/anti-CD28 bead stimulation represents the broad CD4+ T cell repertoire. Sorting selected CD4+ T cells upregulating both CD40 ligand and CD69. Donors were HIV-1-infected adults who began suppressive ART during chronic infection. Study-wide findings and caveats: Antigen-responding cells were enriched for degenerate expanded CDR3beta sequences.

Germline-derived CDR1 and CDR2 are MDHEN and SYDVKM. This CDR3 has 12 amino acids. V lost 7 bases and J lost 6, with 12 bases in between. The material sequenced was CD4+ T cells sorted from PBMCs after roughly 17-hour stimulation, taken from a patient who received antiretroviral therapy. This receptor was taken from an adult woman with HIV who was CMV-seropositive. The chain employs TRBV28 and TRBJ1-2; no reliable D call. Written as DNA, the CDR3 is TGTGCCAGCACCCTCACAGAGGATGGCTACACCTTC. Translating gives CASTLTEDGYTF.